This T cell receptor beta chain was documented in a study of metastatic and nonmetastatic thyroid tumors. Study summary: Repertoires of blood and of tissue (tumor or nodule) from malignant and benign thyroid patients were compared. Study-level findings and limits: It was reportedly found that TCR beta diversity was significantly higher in malignant thyroid tumors than in benign nodules, a difference seen in both blood and tumor samples.

V gave up 2 bases and J gave up 0 bases, with 14 bases separating them. This CDR3 has 18 residues. Under the authors' procedure: In papillary thyroid cancer, a distant-metastasis classifier was built using CDR3 differences across clinicopathological groups. TCRdb reanalyzed the PCR reads via MiXCR. TCRdb assigned the V and J calls; the authors' analysis was not used. This table holds roughly 21,000 clones, around 28% found once. This clone was counted at least ten times. Its antigen is unidentified. All patients reached thyroid surgery having received no treatment beforehand. Input material: blood. The TCR sequence derives from a female donor with papillary thyroid cancer or a benign thyroid nodule (not recorded which). Some clones in this sample may be carry-over from other donors' samples. The rearrangement joins TRBV12-3 or TRBV12-4 to TRBJ2-6; perhaps TRBD1 as D (6 bases). CDR3 protein: CASSLMTGANSGANVLTF. CDR3 bases: TGTGCCAGCAGTTTAATGACAGGTGCCAACTCTGGGGCCAACGTCCTGACTTTC.